These 29 T cell receptor beta chains originate from one sample sequenced in a study of blood T cell repertoires in COVID-19. Data came from immunoSEQ multiplex PCR; TCRdb stores just in-frame clones and leaves some out. The sample holds 140,000 to 150,000 clones, around 84% seen once. The specimen sequenced was PBMCs or T cells enriched from blood (not recorded which). The receptors originated from a woman between 50 and 59 years old who had been exposed to COVID-19.

The rearrangement joins TRBV19 to TRBJ2-2; D perhaps matches TRBD2 (7 bases). Trimming pared 5 bases from V and 4 bases from J, leaving 11 bases between. Germline lookup yields CDR1 LNHDA and CDR2 SQIVND (reference sequence). This CDR3 comprises 14 residues. The CDR3 DNA sequence: TGTGCCAGTAGTCTAGGGGGGGGCACCGGGGAGCTGTTTTTT. Protein: CASSLGGGTGELFF. Complete variable domain (other parts from reference TRBV19 and TRBJ2-2): DGGITQSPKYLFRKEGQNVTLSCEQNLNHDAMYWYRQDPGQGLRLIYYSQIVNDFQKGDIAEGYSVSREKKESFPLTVTSAQKNPTAFYLCASSLGGGTGELFFGEGSRLTVL.

The chain carries TRBV7-2 and TRBJ1-2; D ambiguous. Per germline, CDR1 SGHTA and CDR2 FQGNSA. This CDR3 spans 13 amino acids. V lost 5 bases to trimming and J lost 8 bases, with 15 bases between them. CDR3 nucleotide sequence: TGTGCCAGCAGCCCGGCCCCTACGGGGGGCTACACCTTC. Its protein product is CASSPAPTGGYTF. The full variable domain, rest sourced from reference TRBV7-2 and TRBJ1-2, is GAGVSQSPSNKVTEKGKDVELRCDPISGHTALYWYRQSLGQGLEFLIYFQGNSAPDKSGLPSDRFSAERTGGSVSTLTIQRTQQEDSAVYLCASSPAPTGGYTFGSGTRLTVV.

In this sample, this clone turned up once. The gene calls are TRBV29-1 and TRBJ1-4; 7 nucleotides agree with TRBD1. The CDR3 has 15 residues. Germline-derived CDR1 and CDR2 are SQVTM and ANQGSEA. After removal of 2 bases from V and 8 bases from J, the junction contained 11 bases not matched to a gene. The CDR3 nucleotides read TGCAGCGTTGAAATGGTGGACAGGCGAGGCGAAAAACTGTTTTTT. Translation gives CSVEMVDRRGEKLFF.

The chain recombines TRBV30 with TRBJ2-7, with a weak D call TRBD2 (6 bases). The V end lost 0 bases, the J end lost 5 bases, and 17 bases lay between the germline ends. The CDR3 has 15 residues. CDR1 GTSNPN and CDR2 SVGIG come from the germline V gene (reference sequence). The CDR3 region is CAWSVGRIIIDEQYF. The CDR3 region has the DNA TGTGCCTGGAGTGTTGGGAGGATAATTATAGACGAGCAGTACTTC. Together with reference TRBV30 and TRBJ2-7, the CDR3 gives the full variable domain: SQTIHQWPATLVQPVGSPLSLECTVEGTSNPNLYWYRQAAGRGLQLLFYSVGIGQISSEVPQNLSASRPQDRQFILSSKKLLLSDSGFYLCAWSVGRIIIDEQYFGPGTRLTVT.

The chain links TRBV18 to TRBJ2-3; 7 bases are shared with TRBD1. Germline V lookup: CDR1 KGHSH, CDR2 LQKENI. The CDR3 is made up of 16 amino acids. The ends lost 6 bases at V and 0 bases at J; junction bases unmatched: 9. As DNA, the CDR3 is TGTGCCAGCTCCGAAGGACAGGCCACTAGCACAGATACGCAGTATTTT. It specifies CASSEGQATSTDTQYF.

The CDR3 DNA reads TGTGCCAGCAGCGTAGGGTCGTCCAGGGGGACAGATACGCAGTATTTT. The encoded protein is CASSVGSSRGTDTQYF. The chain is built from TRBV9 and TRBJ2-3; 7 bases map to TRBD1. The CDR3 is 16 residues long. V gave up 0 bases and J gave up 3 bases; unmatched junction bases: 7. CDR1 is SGDLS, CDR2 YYNGEE, per germline. Full variable domain (rest looked up from reference TRBV9 and TRBJ2-3): DSGVTQTPKHLITATGQRVTLRCSPRSGDLSVYWYQQSLDQGLQFLIQYYNGEERAKGNILERFSAQQFPDLHSELNLSSLELGDSALYFCASSVGSSRGTDTQYFGPGTRLTVL.

This chain joins TRBV27 and TRBJ2-7, with D possibly matching TRBD2 (6 bases). This CDR3 region has 17 residues. The ends were cut back, 2 bases at V and 0 bases at J, with 17 bases in the middle. Germline V CDR1 and CDR2: MNHEY, SMNVEV (reference sequence). Written as DNA, the CDR3 is TGTGCCAGCAGTTTAAGGCTAATGGGGGGAAACTCCTACGAGCAGTACTTC. Encoded protein: CASSLRLMGGNSYEQYF.

The chain couples TRBV11-2 to TRBJ1-1; D is possibly TRBD1 (5 bases). Per germline, CDR1 SGHAT and CDR2 FQNNGV. Trimming stripped 1 base from V and 0 bases from J, with 9 bases between. CDR3 length equals 15 residues. CDR3 in DNA: TGTGCCAGCAGCTTAGCGGAACAGGTGAACACTGAAGCTTTCTTT. This sequence encodes CASSLAEQVNTEAFF.

The chain combines TRBV7-9 with TRBJ2-5; D remains unclear. Germline CDR1 reads SEHNR; CDR2 reads FQNEAQ (reference sequence). With 5 bases removed from V and 5 bases from J, the gap between germline ends came to 15 bases. The length of the CDR3 is 14 residues. CDR3 coding DNA: TGTGCCAGCAGCCCGTCGGTTGGTGCGGAGACCCAGTACTTC. Translation: CASSPSVGAETQYF.

This sequence joins TRBV27 and TRBJ2-1, with D tentatively TRBD2 (5 bases). The germline gives CDR1 MNHEY, CDR2 SMNVEV (reference sequence). With 6 bases removed from V and 9 bases from J, the gap between germline ends came to 9 bases. The CDR3 extends over 11 amino acids. The CDR3 DNA reads TGTGCCAGCAGAAGGGAGACTGAGCAGTTCTTC. It translates to CASRRETEQFF.

The gene calls are TRBV6-5 and TRBJ2-1; 10 nucleotides match TRBD1. The CDR3 runs 14 residues. With 7 bases clipped from V and 9 bases from J, the junction kept 9 bases outside the gene matches. Per germline, CDR1 MNHEY and CDR2 SVGAGI. As DNA, the CDR3 is TGTGCCAGCACCGGGACAGGGGTTATCGGTGAGCAGTTCTTC. Translated, it gives CASTGTGVIGEQFF.

This clone appeared a few times. The chain couples TRBV6-4 to TRBJ1-1; the match to TRBD1 covers 7 bases. Germline trimming cut 6 bases from V and 8 bases from J; bases unmatched to any gene: 3. The CDR3 sequence is 11 residues long. CDR1 is MRHNA and CDR2 is SNTAGT in the germline V gene. The CDR3: CASSYRGEAFF. The CDR3 bases are TGTGCCAGCAGCTACAGGGGAGAAGCTTTCTTT.

This chain uses TRBV7-8 with TRBJ1-5; the D is unclear. The ends were cut back, 5 bases at V and 4 bases at J, with 12 bases in the middle. The CDR3 is made up of 14 amino acids. Per germline, CDR1 SGHVS and CDR2 FQNEAQ. Here the CDR3 DNA reads TGTGCCAGCAGCGTGACGGGTCCTAATCAGCCCCAGCATTTT. Translated, it gives CASSVTGPNQPQHF.

The V and J genes are TRBV21-1 and TRBJ2-1; the table calls TRBD2, which could not be checked here. TRBV21-1 is a recognized pseudogene. The CDR3 is 20 amino acids. CDR3: CASTPGVELAGKGAYNEQFF. CDR3 DNA sequence: TGTGCCAGCACCCCGGGGGTAGAGCTAGCGGGAAAGGGTGCCTACAATGAGCAGTTCTTC.

The chain is built from TRBV5-5 and TRBJ1-1, with a weak D call TRBD1 (5 bases). CDR3 length equals 13 residues. CDR1 and CDR2 from the germline V gene are SGHKS and YYEKEE (reference sequence). Trimming shortened V by 4 bases and J by 4 bases, and 11 bases separated the two germline ends. CDR3 protein: CASSPLGGTEAFF. CDR3 DNA: TGTGCCAGCAGCCCTTTGGGGGGCACTGAAGCTTTCTTT.

The chain recombines TRBV6-2 or TRBV6-3 with TRBJ2-5; tentative D call: TRBD1 (5 bases). V gave up 2 bases and J gave up 5 bases, with 18 bases separating them. Germline-derived CDR1 and CDR2 are MNHEY and SVGEGT. This CDR3 comprises 16 residues. In DNA, the CDR3 is TGTGCCAGCAGTTACCCTATGGCAGGGATATCGGAGACCCAGTACTTC. This translates into CASSYPMAGISETQYF.

V usage is TRBV4-1 and J usage is TRBJ1-3; perhaps TRBD1 as D (5 bases). Trimming shortened V by 2 bases and J by 8 bases, and 16 bases separated the two germline ends. The germline V gene encodes CDR1 MGHRA and CDR2 YSYEKL. The CDR3 runs 15 residues. The DNA of the CDR3 is TGCGCCAGCAGCCAATCAATAGCAGGGTTCGACACCATATATTTT. Translation gives CASSQSIAGFDTIYF.

The rearrangement uses TRBV4-3 and TRBJ1-3; no definite D call. V lost 0 bases and J 0 bases, leaving 9 bases between the germline ends. This CDR3 contains 16 residues. Per the germline V gene, CDR1 is LGHNA and CDR2 is YSLEER. The CDR3 loop is CASSQDVAGSGNTIYF. In nucleotides, the CDR3 is TGCGCCAGCAGCCAAGACGTCGCAGGCTCTGGAAACACCATATATTTT.

This clone is a singleton in its sample. The V call is TRBV19, the J call TRBJ1-1; tentative D call: TRBD1 (5 bases). The germline CDR1 and CDR2 sequences are LNHDA and SQIVND (reference sequence). V lost 3 bases and J 1 base, leaving 9 bases between the germline ends. CDR3 length: 14 amino acids. The CDR3 sequence: CASSITGSNTEAFF. Here the CDR3 DNA reads TGTGCCAGTAGTATTACAGGCTCGAACACTGAAGCTTTCTTT.

This rearrangement joins TRBV5-1 to TRBJ2-1, with 8 positions matching TRBD2. V shed 2 bases and J 9 bases; nucleotides not matched to a gene: 1. The CDR3 spans 12 residues. Germline assignment: CDR1 SGHRS and CDR2 YFSETQ. CDR3 coding DNA: TGCGCCAGCAGCTTTCGGGAGGGTGAGCAGTTCTTC. It codes for CASSFREGEQFF.

The V and J genes are TRBV6-2 or TRBV6-3 and TRBJ2-5; 16 nucleotides align to TRBD2. Losses at the gene ends were 6 bases for V and 2 bases for J; bases not matched to a gene: 12. Germline CDR1 and CDR2: MNHEY and SVGEGT. This CDR3 comprises 19 residues. CDR3 protein: CASSPPGTSGGAEQETQYF. DNA for the CDR3: TGTGCCAGCAGCCCACCCGGGACTAGCGGGGGGGCCGAGCAAGAGACCCAGTACTTC.

V is TRBV11-2 and J is TRBJ2-1, with D maybe TRBD2 (6 bases). Between the trimmed V and J ends, which lost 3 bases and 3 bases, there was a span of 9 bases. Germline V gene sequence: CDR1 SGHAT, CDR2 FQNNGV. This CDR3 contains 14 residues. CDR3 sequence reads: CASSFASVYNEQFF. DNA of the CDR3: TGTGCCAGCAGCTTTGCTAGCGTCTACAATGAGCAGTTCTTC.

The chain uses TRBV5-1 and TRBJ1-3, with 9 bases fitting TRBD1. The CDR3 has 15 residues. Germline V gene sequence: CDR1 SGHRS, CDR2 YFSETQ. Germline trimming cut 3 bases from V and 6 bases from J; bases unmatched to any gene: 7. The CDR3 nucleotides are TGCGCCAGCAGCTCGGGACAGGGACCAGCAAACACCATATATTTT. Translated: CASSSGQGPANTIYF.

The chain recombines TRBV7-2 with TRBJ2-1; weak D call: TRBD2 (6 bases). There are 15 residues in the CDR3. Trimming shortened V by 5 bases and J by 2 bases, and 13 bases separated the two germline ends. Per germline, CDR1 SGHTA and CDR2 FQGNSA. The CDR3 sequence is CASSEGDSTYNEQFF. The CDR3 DNA reads as TGTGCCAGCAGCGAAGGGGACTCCACCTACAATGAGCAGTTCTTC.

This clone showed up just once. This sequence joins TRBV6-5 and TRBJ2-7; D might be TRBD1 (6 bases). Germline V gives CDR1 MNHEY, CDR2 SVGAGI. V was pared by 5 bases and J by 2 bases, with 16 bases between. This CDR3 comprises 15 residues. The DNA for the CDR3 is TGTGCCAGCAGTCCCCAACGAAGGACAGCCTACGAGCAGTACTTC. As protein: CASSPQRRTAYEQYF.

The chain links TRBV18 to TRBJ2-1, with 7 bases that match TRBD2. Trimming took 5 bases from V and 0 from J; bases not matched to a gene: 4. Germline assignment: CDR1 KGHSH and CDR2 LQKENI. CDR3 length: 15 residues. For the CDR3, the DNA is TGTGCCAGCTCAAACCTAGCGGCCTCCTACAATGAGCAGTTCTTC. It translates to CASSNLAASYNEQFF. Drawing the rest from reference TRBV18 and TRBJ2-1, the complete variable domain is NAGVMQNPRHLVRRRGQEARLRCSPMKGHSHVYWYRQLPEEGLKFMVYLQKENIIDESGMPKERFSAEFPKEGPSILRIQQVVRGDSAAYFCASSNLAASYNEQFFGPGTRLTVL.

In nucleotides, the CDR3 is TGTGCCAGCAGACCCAGGACAGGCTCGAACACTGAAGCTTTCTTT. Translation: CASRPRTGSNTEAFF. The chain couples TRBV2 to TRBJ1-1; 7 bases map to TRBD1. V shed 6 bases, J shed 1 base, and the junction held 8 bases outside the gene matches. The CDR3 is made up of 15 amino acids. Per germline, CDR1 SNHLY and CDR2 FYNNEI.

The chain uses TRBV6-2 or TRBV6-3 and TRBJ1-2; D remains ambiguous. The CDR3 runs to 14 residues. The V end was cut by 6 bases, the J end by 5 bases, with 16 bases between. Looked up from germline, CDR1 is MNHEY and CDR2 is SVGEGT. In nucleotides, the CDR3 is TGTGCCAGCAGCACCGGACTGGTGCAATATGGCTACACCTTC. Its translation is CASSTGLVQYGYTF.

The chain is built from TRBV3-1 (or the pseudogene TRBV3-2) and TRBJ1-2; D unclear. CDR1 and CDR2 from the germline V gene are LGHDT and YNNKEL (reference sequence). The length of the CDR3 is 14 residues. Trimming took off 0 bases at V and 3 bases at J, with 8 bases between the two ends. The CDR3: CASSQDNSYYGYTF. The CDR3 DNA reads TGTGCCAGCAGCCAAGATAACAGCTACTATGGCTACACCTTC.